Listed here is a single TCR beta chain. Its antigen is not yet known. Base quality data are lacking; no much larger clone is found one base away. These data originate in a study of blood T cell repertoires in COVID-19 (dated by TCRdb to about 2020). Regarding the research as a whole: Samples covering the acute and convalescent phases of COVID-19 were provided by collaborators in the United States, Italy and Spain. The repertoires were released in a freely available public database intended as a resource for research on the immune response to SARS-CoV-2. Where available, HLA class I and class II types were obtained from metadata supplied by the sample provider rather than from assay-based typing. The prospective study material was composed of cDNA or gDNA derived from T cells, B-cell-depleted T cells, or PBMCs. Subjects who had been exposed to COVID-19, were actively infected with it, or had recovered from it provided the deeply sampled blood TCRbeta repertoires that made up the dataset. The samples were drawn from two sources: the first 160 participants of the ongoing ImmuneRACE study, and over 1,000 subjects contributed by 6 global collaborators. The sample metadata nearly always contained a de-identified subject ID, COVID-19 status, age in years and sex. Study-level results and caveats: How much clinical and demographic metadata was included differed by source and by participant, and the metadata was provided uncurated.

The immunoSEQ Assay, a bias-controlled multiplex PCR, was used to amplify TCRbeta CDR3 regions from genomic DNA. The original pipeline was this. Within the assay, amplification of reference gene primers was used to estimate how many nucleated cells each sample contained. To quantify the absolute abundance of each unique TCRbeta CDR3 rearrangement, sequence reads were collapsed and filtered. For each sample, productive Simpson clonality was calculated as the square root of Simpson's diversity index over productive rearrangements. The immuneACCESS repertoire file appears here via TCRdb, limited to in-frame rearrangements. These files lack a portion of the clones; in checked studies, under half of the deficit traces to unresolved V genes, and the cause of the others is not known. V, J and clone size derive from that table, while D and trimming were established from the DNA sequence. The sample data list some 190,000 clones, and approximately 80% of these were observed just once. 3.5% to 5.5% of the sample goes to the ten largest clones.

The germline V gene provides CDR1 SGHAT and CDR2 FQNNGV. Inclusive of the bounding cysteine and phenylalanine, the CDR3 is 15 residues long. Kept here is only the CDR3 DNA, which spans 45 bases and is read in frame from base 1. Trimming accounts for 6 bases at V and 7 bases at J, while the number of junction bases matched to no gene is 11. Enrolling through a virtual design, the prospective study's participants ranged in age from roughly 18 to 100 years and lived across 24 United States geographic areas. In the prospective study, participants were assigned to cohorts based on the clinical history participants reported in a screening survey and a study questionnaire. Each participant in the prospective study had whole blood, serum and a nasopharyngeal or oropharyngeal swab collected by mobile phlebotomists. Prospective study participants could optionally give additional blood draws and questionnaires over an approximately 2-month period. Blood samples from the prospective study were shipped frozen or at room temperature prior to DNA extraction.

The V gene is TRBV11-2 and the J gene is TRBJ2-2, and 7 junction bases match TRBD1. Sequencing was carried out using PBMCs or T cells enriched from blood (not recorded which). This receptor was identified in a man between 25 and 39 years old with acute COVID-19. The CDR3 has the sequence CASRGTLGGNGELFF. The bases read TGTGCCAGCAGGGGGACCTTAGGGGGCAACGGGGAGCTGTTTTTT.